This T cell receptor (beta chain) originates from a study of blood T cell repertoires in COVID-19. Study-level background: Whether acute or convalescent, the COVID-19 samples came from the United States, Italy and Spain.

The authors' processing: The assay estimated nucleated cells by amplifying reference gene primers. Data came from immunoSEQ multiplex PCR; TCRdb stores just in-frame clones and leaves some out. The V and J calls and clone size were taken over from that table, and D and trimming were inferred from the DNA. The data hold approximately 230,000 clones, with around nine tenths observed a single time. Cohort placement rested on clinical history that participants reported themselves. This TCR was sampled from a woman aged 30 to 39 who had recovered from COVID-19. What was sequenced was PBMCs or T cells enriched from blood (not recorded which).

CDR3 sequence (DNA): TGTGCCAGCAGCCGTGGACTAGCGGGAGGAGGCGAGCAGTACTTC. This gives the protein CASSRGLAGGGEQYF. The chain combines TRBV6-5 with TRBJ2-7, with 14 bases matching TRBD2. The CDR3 runs 15 residues. The V and J ends lost 6 bases and 6 bases, in that order; junction bases with no gene match: 7. The germline V gene encodes CDR1 MNHEY and CDR2 SVGAGI.